This TCR beta chain came from a study of cytomegalovirus exposure and HLA in healthy donors. Study results and limitations: Accurate prediction of HLA-A and HLA-B alleles (for most subjects) was reportedly achieved from TCR beta sequences. What was likely a sequencing artifact was a cluster of highly shared sequence variants. Immune exposure information available was restricted to CMV serostatus.

Turning to this clone: What it recognizes is unknown.

The study ran its PCR with 60 Vbeta and 13 Jbeta primers. Produced via immunoSEQ multiplex PCR; TCRdb's table is partial and in-frame only. This table holds 45,000 to 60,000 clones. Trimming left V 5 bases short and J 3 bases short, with 9 bases between. The germline V gene has CDR1 SGHNT and CDR2 YENEEA. CDR3 length: 13 amino acids. This sequence originates from a male donor in good health and CMV-seronegative. The chain employs TRBV11-3 and TRBJ2-3, with D maybe TRBD2 (6 bases). Sample: PBMCs. CDR3 nucleotide sequence: TGTGCCAGCAGCCCGGGAGTGACAGATACGCAGTATTTT. This encodes CASSPGVTDTQYF.